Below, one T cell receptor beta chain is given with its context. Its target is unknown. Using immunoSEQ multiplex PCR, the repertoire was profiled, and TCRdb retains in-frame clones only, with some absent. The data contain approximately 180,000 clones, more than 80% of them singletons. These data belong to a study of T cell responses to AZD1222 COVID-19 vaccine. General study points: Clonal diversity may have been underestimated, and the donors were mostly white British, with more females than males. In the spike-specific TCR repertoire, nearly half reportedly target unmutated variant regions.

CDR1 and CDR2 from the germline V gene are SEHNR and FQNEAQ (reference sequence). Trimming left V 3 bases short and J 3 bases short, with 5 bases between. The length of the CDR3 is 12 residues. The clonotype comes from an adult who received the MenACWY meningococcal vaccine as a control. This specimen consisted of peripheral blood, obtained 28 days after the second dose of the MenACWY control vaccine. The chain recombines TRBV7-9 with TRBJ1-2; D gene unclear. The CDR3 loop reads CASSFSDYGYTF. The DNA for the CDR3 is TGTGCCAGCAGCTTTTCTGACTATGGCTACACCTTC.